Given below is one T cell receptor beta chain in context. This entry comes from a study of T cell changes during pregnancy in multiple sclerosis. TCRdb's table, derived via immunoSEQ multiplex PCR, lists solely in-frame clones and lacks some. Of approximately 39,000 clones listed, nearly 90% were seen once; the top ten hold 0.55% to 0.7%. This clonotype was obtained from a female donor with multiple sclerosis, enrolled in a pregnancy study. The starting material was CD4+ T cells from peripheral blood mononuclear cells, obtained in the second trimester of pregnancy.

CDR3 amino acids: CASSATGAATHYGYTF. CDR3 nucleotides: TGTGCCAGCAGCGCCACAGGGGCCGCTACCCACTATGGCTACACCTTC. The gene calls are TRBV9 and TRBJ1-2; 7 bases line up with TRBD1. This CDR3 comprises 16 residues. Germline V lookup: CDR1 SGDLS, CDR2 YYNGEE. The V and J ends lost 3 bases and 3 bases, in that order; junction bases with no gene match: 11.